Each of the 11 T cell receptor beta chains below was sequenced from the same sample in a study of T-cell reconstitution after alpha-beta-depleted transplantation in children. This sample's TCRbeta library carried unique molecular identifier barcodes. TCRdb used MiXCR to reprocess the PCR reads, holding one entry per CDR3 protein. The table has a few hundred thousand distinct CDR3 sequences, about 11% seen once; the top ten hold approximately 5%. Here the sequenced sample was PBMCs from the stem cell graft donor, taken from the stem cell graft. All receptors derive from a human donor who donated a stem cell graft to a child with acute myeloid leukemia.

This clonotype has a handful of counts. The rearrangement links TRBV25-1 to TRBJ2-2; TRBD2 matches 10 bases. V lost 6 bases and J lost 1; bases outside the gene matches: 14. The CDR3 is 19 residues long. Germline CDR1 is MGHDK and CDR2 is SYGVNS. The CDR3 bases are TGTGCCAGCAGCCACCATGCCCCGGGGACTAGCGAGAACACCGGGGAGCTGTTTTTT. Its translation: CASSHHAPGTSENTGELFF.

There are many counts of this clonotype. The DNA of the CDR3 is TGTGCCATCAGTGAGGTCCGGGACCAAGAGACCCAGTACTTC. Protein sequence: CAISEVRDQETQYF. The chain couples TRBV10-3 to TRBJ2-5; D gene ambiguous. This CDR3 comprises 14 residues. The germline V gene encodes CDR1 ENHRY and CDR2 SYGVKD. V lost 2 bases, J lost 0 bases, and 7 bases lay in between.

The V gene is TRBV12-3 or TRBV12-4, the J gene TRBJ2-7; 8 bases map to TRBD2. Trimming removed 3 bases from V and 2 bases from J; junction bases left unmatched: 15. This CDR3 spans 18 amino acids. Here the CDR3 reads CASSFSRWRTSFAYEQYF. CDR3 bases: TGTGCCAGCAGTTTTTCGAGGTGGAGGACTAGCTTCGCCTACGAGCAGTACTTC.

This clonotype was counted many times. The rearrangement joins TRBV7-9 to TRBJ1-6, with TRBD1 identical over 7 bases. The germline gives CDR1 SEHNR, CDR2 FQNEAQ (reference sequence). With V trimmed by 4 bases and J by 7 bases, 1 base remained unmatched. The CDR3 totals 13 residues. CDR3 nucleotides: TGTGCCAGCAGCTCGACAGGGAATTCACCCCTCCACTTT. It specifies CASSSTGNSPLHF.

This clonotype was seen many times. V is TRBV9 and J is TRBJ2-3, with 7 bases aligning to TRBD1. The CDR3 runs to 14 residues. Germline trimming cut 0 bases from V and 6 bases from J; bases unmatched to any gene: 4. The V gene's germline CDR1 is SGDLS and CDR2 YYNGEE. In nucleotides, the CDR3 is TGTGCCAGCAGCGTAGTAGGGGGCGGCGATACGCAGTATTTT. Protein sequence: CASSVVGGGDTQYF.

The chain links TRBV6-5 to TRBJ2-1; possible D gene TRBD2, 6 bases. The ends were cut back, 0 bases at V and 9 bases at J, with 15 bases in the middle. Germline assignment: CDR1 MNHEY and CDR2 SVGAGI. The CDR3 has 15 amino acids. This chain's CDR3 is CASSYSRTMNSEQFF. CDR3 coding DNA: TGTGCCAGCAGTTACTCGAGGACTATGAACAGTGAGCAGTTCTTC.

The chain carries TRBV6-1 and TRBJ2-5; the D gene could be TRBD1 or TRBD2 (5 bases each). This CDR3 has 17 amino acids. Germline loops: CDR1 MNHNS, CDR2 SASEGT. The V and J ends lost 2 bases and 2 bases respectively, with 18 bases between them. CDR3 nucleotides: TGTGCCAGCAGTGAAAGAGGTCGGGGACGATTGCAAGAGACCCAGTACTTC. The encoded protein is CASSERGRGRLQETQYF.

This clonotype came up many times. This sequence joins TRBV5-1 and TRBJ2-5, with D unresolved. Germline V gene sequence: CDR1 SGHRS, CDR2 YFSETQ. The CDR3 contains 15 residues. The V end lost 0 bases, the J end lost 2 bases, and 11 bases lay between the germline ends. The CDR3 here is CASSLDGRPQETQYF. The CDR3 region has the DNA TGCGCCAGCAGCTTGGACGGACGTCCTCAAGAGACCCAGTACTTC. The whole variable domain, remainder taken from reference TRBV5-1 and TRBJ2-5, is KAGVTQTPRYLIKTRGQQVTLSCSPISGHRSVSWYQQTPGQGLQFLFEYFSETQRNKGNFPGRFSGRQFSNSRSEMNVSTLELGDSALYLCASSLDGRPQETQYFGPGTRLLVL.

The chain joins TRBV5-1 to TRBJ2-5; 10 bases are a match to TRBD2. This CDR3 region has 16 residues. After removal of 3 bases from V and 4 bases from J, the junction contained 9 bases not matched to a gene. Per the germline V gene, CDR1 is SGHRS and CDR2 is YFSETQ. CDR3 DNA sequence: TGCGCCAGCAGCTCCCCACTAGCGGGGATCGGAGAGACCCAGTACTTC. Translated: CASSSPLAGIGETQYF.

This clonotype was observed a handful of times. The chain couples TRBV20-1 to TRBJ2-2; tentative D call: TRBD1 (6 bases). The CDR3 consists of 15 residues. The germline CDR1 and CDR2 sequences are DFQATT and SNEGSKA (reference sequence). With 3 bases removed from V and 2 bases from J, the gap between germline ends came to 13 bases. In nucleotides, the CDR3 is TGCAGTGCTAGGGAGACAGGTGGAAACACCGGGGAGCTGTTTTTT. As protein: CSARETGGNTGELFF.

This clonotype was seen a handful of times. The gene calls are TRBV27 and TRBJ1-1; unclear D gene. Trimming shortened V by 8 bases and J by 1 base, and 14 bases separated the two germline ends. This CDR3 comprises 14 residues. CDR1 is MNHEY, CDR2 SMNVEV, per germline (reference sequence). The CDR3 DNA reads TGTGCCAGCTGCCCTTTCAACTCGAACACTGAAGCTTTCTTT. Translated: CASCPFNSNTEAFF.